This TCR beta chain was recovered during a study of beta chain features in type 1 diabetes. Across the whole study: Patient and healthy donor groups were alike in age, gender and cell yields.

Trimming took 6 bases from V and 1 from J; bases not matched to a gene: 6. The length of the CDR3 is 15 residues. The V gene's germline CDR1 is MDHEN and CDR2 SYDVKM. Based on CD45RO/CCR7/CD25/CD127/CD95/CD27, CD4+ regulatory, stem cell-like memory, naive and central memory cells were sorted. Points from the study as a whole: Among all four CD4+ subsets, Type 1 diabetes patients had TCRB CDR3s that were moderately but significantly shorter.

Reverse transcription of all isolated RNA meant that expressed TCRB transcripts were sequenced. Reads averaged about 1 million for stem cell-like memory T cell samples. Produced via immunoSEQ multiplex PCR; TCRdb's table is partial and in-frame only. Of approximately 15,000 clones listed, around 77% were seen once; the top ten hold 0.25% to 0.4%. A word on this clone: Its antigen is not identified.

This sequence joins TRBV28 and TRBJ2-7; 10 bases are a match to TRBD1. The TCR was taken from a woman aged 18-29 years with type 1 diabetes. The material sequenced was stem cell memory CD4+ T cells from blood. CDR3: CASRNPGQGSYEQYF. CDR3 sequence (DNA): TGTGCCAGCAGAAATCCGGGACAGGGGTCCTACGAGCAGTACTTC.